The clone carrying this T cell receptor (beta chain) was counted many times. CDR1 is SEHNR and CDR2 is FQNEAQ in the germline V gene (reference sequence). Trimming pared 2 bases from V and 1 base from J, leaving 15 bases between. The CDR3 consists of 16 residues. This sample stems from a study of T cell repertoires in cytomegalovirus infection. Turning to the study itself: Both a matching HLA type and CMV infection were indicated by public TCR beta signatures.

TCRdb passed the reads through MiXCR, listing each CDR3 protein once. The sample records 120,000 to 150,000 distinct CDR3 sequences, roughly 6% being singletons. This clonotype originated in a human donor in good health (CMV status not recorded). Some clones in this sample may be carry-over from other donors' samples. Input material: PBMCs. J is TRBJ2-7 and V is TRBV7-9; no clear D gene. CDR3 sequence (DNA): TGTGCCAGCAGCTTAAGTAGCCACTCCCTTTCCTACGAGCAGTACTTC. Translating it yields CASSLSSHSLSYEQYF.